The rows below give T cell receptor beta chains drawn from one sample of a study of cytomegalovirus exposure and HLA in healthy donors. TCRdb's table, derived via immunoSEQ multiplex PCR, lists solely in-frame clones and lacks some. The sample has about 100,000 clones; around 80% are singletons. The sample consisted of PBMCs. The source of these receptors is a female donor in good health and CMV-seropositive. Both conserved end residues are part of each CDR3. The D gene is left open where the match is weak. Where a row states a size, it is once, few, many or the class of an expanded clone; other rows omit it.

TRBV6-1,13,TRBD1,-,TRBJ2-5,TGTGCCAGTAGTTGGGACAGCCAAGAGACCCAGTACTTC,CASSWDSQETQYF
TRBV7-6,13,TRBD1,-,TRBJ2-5,TGTGCCAGCAGCTCCAGGGGGCCGGAGACCCAGTACTTC,CASSSRGPETQYF
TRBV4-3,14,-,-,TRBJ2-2,TGCGCCAGCAGCATCGGGGGAGACACCGGGGAGCTGTTTTTT,CASSIGGDTGELFF
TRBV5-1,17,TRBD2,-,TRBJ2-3,TGCGCCAGCAGCTTGAGCGGGGGGGCCTCGGACACAGATACGCAGTATTTT,CASSLSGGASDTDTQYF
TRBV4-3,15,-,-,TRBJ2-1,TGCGCCAGCAGCCACACCCGGGACAACTACAATGAGCAGTTCTTC,CASSHTRDNYNEQFF
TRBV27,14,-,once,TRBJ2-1,TGTGCCAGCAGTTTTTTTGAGGCCGGGGATGAGCAGTTCTTC,CASSFFEAGDEQFF
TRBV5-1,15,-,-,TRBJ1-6,TGCGCCAGCAGCTTGAACAGACCAGAGAATTCACCCCTCCACTTT,CASSLNRPENSPLHF
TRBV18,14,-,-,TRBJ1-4,TGTGCCAGCTCACCACCAGGGAGGAGGGAAAAACTGTTTTTT,CASSPPGRREKLFF
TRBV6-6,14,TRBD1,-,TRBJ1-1,TGTGCCAGCAGTGCAAGGACAGGGGGCACTGAAGCTTTCTTT,CASSARTGGTEAFF
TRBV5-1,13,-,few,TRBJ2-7,TGCGCCAGCCGGGGATCCAGCTCCTACGAGCAGTACTTC,CASRGSSSYEQYF